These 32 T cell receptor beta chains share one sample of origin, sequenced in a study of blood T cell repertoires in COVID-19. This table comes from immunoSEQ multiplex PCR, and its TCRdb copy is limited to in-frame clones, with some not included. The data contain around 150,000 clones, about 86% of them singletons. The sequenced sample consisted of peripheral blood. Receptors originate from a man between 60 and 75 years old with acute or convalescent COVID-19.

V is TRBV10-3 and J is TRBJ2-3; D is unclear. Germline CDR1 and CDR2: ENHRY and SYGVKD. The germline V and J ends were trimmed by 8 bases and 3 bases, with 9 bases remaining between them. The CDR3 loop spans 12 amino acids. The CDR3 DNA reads TGTGCCATCGGCGACTCAACAGATACGCAGTATTTT. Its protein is CAIGDSTDTQYF.

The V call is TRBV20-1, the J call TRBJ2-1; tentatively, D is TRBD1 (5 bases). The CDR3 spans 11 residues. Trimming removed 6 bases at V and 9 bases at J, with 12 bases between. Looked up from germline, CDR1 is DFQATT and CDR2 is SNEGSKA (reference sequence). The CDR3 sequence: CSARGRGEQFF. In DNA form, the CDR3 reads TGCAGTGCCCGAGGTAGGGGTGAGCAGTTCTTC.

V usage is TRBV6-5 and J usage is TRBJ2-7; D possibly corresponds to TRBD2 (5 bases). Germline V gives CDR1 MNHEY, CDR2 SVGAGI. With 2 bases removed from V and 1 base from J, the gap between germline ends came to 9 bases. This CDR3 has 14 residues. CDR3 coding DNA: TGTGCCAGCAGTTACCGCACGGGGTCCTACGAGCAGTACTTC. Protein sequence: CASSYRTGSYEQYF.

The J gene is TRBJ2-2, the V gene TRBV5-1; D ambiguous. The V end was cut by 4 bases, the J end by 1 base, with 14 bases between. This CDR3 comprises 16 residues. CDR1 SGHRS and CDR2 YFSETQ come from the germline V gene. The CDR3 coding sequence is TGCGCCAGCAGCGGCCAAGCTTCAGGGAACACCGGGGAGCTGTTTTTT. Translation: CASSGQASGNTGELFF.

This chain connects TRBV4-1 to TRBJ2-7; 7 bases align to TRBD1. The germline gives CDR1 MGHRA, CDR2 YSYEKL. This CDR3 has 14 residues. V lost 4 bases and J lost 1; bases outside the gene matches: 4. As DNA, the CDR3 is TGCGCCAGCAGCCCCGGGACAGCATCCTACGAGCAGTACTTC. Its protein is CASSPGTASYEQYF.

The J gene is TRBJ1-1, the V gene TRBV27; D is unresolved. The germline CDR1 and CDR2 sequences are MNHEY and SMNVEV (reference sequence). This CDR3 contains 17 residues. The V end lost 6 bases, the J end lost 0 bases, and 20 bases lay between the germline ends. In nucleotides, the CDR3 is TGTGCCAGCAGGTCGTTCCGAGCGCGCGAAATGAACACTGAAGCTTTCTTT. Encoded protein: CASRSFRAREMNTEAFF.

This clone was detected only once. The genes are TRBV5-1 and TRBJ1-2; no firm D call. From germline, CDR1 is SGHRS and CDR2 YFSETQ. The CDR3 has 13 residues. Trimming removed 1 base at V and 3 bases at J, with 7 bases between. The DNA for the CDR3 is TGCGCCAGCAGCTTGAGCCCGGACTATGGCTACACCTTC. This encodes CASSLSPDYGYTF.

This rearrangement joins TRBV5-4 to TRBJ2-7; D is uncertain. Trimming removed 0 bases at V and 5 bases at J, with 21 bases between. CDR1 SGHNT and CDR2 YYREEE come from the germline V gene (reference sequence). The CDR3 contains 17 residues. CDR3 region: CASSLGSLVVALDEQYF. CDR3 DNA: TGTGCCAGCAGCTTGGGTAGTTTGGTGGTAGCTTTGGACGAGCAGTACTTC.

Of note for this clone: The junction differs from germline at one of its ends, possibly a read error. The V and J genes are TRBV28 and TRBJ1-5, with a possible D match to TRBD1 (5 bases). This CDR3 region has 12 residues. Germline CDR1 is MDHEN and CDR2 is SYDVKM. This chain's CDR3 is CASSSRQTFTSF. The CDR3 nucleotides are TGTGCCAGCAGTTCGCGACAGACTTTCACGTCTTTT.

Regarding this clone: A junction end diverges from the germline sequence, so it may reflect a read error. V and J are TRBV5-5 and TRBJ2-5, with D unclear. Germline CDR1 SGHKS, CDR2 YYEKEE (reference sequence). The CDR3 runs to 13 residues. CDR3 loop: CASTLVGEETQYF. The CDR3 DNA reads TGTGCCAGCACCTTGGTCGGAGAAGAGACCCAGTACTTC.

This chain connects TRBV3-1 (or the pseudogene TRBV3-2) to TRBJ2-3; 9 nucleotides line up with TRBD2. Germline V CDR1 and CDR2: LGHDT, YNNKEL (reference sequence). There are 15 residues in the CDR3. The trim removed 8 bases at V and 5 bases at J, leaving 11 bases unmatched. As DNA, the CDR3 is TGTGCCAGCCGCCTGCGGGAGGGTAGGGAAGATACGCAGTATTTT. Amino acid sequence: CASRLREGREDTQYF.

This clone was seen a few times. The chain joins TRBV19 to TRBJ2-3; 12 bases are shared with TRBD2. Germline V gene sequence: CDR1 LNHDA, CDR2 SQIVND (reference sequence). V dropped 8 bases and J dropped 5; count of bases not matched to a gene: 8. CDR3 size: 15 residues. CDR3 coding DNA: TGTGCCAGTCCCCGACTAGCGGGAGAGGTAGATACGCAGTATTTT. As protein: CASPRLAGEVDTQYF.

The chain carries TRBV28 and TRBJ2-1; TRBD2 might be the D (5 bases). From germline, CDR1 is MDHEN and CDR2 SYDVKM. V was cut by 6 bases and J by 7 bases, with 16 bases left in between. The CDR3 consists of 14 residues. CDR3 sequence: CASRGSGILNEQFF. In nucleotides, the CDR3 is TGTGCCAGCAGAGGGTCGGGGATTTTGAATGAGCAGTTCTTC.

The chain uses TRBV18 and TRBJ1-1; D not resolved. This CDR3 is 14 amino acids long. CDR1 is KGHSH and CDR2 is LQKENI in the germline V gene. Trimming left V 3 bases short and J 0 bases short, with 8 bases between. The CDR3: CASSPASVNTEAFF. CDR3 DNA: TGTGCCAGCTCACCTGCTTCGGTGAACACTGAAGCTTTCTTT.

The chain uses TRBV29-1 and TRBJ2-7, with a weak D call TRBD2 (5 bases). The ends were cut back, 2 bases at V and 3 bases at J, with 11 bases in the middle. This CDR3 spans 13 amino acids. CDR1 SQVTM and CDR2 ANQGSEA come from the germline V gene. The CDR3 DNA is TGCAGCGTTGAAACCGGGAACAACTACGAGCAGTACTTC. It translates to CSVETGNNYEQYF.

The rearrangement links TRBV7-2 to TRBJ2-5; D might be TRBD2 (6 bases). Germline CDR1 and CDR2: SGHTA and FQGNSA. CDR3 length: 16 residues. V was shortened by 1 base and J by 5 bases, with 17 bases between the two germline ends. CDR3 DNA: TGTGCCAGCAGCTTAGGACCGGTCGGGAGTTGGGAGACCCAGTACTTC. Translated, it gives CASSLGPVGSWETQYF.

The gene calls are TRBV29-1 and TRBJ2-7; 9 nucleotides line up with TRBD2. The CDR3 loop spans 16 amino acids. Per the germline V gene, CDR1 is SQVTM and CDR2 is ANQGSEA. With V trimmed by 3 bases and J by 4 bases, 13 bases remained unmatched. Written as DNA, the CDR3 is TGCAGCGTTGAGGGGGACCCGGCGGGAGGGTTTTACGAGCAGTACTTC. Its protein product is CSVEGDPAGGFYEQYF.

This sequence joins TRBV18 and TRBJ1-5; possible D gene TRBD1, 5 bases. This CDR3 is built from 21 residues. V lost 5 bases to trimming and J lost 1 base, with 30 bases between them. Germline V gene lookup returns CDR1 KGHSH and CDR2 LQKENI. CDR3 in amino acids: CASSYRFIGHLRRESNQPQHF. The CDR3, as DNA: TGTGCCAGCTCATACAGGTTTATAGGACACCTGAGAAGAGAGAGCAATCAGCCCCAGCATTTT.

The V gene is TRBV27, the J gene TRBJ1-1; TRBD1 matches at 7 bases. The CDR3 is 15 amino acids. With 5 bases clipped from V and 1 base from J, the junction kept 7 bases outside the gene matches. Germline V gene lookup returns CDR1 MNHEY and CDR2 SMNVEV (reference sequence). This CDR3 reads CASSLRQGWNTEAFF. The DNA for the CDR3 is TGTGCCAGCAGTCTCCGACAGGGCTGGAACACTGAAGCTTTCTTT.

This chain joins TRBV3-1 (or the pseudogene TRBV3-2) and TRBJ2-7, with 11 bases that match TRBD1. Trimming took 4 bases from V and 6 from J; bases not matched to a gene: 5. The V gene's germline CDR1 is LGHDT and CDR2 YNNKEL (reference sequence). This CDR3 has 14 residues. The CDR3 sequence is CASSPRTGGSEQYF. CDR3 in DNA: TGTGCCAGCAGCCCTCGGACAGGGGGCAGCGAGCAGTACTTC.

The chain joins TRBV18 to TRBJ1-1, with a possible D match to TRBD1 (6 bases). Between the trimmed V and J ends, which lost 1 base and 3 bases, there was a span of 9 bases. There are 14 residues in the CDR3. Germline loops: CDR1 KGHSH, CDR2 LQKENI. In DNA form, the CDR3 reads TGTGCCAGCTCACCACGACAGGTGTACACTGAAGCTTTCTTT. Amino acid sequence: CASSPRQVYTEAFF.

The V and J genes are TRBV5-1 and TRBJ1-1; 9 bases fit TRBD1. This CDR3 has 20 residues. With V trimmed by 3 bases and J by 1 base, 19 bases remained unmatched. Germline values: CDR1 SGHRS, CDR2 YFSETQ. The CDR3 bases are TGCGCCAGCAGCTCGCTTCCAATGGGGTCGGAACAGGGGGCGAACACTGAAGCTTTCTTT. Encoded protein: CASSSLPMGSEQGANTEAFF.

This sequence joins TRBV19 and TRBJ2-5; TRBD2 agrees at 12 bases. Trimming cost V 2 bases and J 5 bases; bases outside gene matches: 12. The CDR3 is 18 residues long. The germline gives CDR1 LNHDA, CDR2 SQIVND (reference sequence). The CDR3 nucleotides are TGTGCCAGTAGTATAAATGTACGACTAGCGGGAGACGGGGAGACCCAGTACTTC. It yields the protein CASSINVRLAGDGETQYF.

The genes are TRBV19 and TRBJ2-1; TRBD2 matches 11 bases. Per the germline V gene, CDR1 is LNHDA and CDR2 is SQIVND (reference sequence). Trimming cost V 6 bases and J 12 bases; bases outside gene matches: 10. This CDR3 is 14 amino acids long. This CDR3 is CASSSGLAVPWQFF. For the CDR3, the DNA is TGTGCCAGTAGCTCGGGACTAGCGGTTCCGTGGCAGTTCTTC.

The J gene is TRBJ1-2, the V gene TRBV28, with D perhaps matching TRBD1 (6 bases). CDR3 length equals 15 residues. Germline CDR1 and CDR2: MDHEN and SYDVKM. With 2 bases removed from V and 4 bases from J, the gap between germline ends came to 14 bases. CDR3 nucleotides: TGTGCCAGCAGTTTAGTTGGTCGGACAGTCTATGGCTACACCTTC. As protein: CASSLVGRTVYGYTF.

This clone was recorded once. This chain's CDR3 is CATSGGLEYNEQFF. The CDR3 region has the DNA TGTGCCACCAGCGGGGGACTAGAGTACAATGAGCAGTTCTTC. The V call is TRBV15, the J call TRBJ2-1, with 8 bases aligning to TRBD2. V dropped 5 bases and J dropped 4; count of bases not matched to a gene: 4. Germline CDR1 and CDR2: LNHNV and YYDKDF (reference sequence). The CDR3 covers 14 residues.

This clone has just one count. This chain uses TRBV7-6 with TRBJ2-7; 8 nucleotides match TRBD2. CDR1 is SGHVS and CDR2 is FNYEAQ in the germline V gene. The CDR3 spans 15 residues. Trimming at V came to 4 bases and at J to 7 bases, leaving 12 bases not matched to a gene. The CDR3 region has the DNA TGTGCCAGCAGCTCCTCCAGCGGGAGTGTCGGAGAGCAGTACTTC. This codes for CASSSSSGSVGEQYF.

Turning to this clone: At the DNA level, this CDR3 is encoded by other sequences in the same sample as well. The CDR3 sequence is CASSLQSNTGELFF. The CDR3 DNA sequence: TGCGCCAGCAGCTTGCAAAGCAACACCGGGGAGCTGTTTTTT. The chain has TRBV5-1 and TRBJ2-2; D unresolved. Trimming shortened V by 1 base and J by 2 bases, and 6 bases separated the two germline ends. This CDR3 is built from 14 residues. The germline V gene encodes CDR1 SGHRS and CDR2 YFSETQ.

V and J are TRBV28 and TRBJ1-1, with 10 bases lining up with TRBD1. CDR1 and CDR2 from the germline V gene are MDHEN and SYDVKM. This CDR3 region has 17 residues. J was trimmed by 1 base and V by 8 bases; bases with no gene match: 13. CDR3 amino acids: CASRTGTGVYANTEAFF. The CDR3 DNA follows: TGTGCCAGCCGGACCGGGACAGGGGTTTATGCGAACACTGAAGCTTTCTTT.

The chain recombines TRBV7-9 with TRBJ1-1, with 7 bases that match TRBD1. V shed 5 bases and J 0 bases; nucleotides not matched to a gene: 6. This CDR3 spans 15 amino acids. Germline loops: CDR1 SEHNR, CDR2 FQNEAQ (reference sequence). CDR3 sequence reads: CASSTPQGMNTEAFF. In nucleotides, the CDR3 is TGTGCCAGCAGCACCCCACAGGGGATGAACACTGAAGCTTTCTTT.

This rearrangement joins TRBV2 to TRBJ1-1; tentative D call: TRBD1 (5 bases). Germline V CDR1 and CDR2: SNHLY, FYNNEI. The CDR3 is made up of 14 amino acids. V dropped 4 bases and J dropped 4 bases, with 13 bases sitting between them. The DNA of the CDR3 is TGTGCCAGCAGTGCACAGGAGGGGCTCACTGAAGCTTTCTTT. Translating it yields CASSAQEGLTEAFF.

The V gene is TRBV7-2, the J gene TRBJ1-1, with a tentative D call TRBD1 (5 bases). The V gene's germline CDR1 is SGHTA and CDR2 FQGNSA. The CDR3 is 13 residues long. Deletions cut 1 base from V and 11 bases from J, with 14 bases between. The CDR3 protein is CASSLVAPRGAFF. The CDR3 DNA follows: TGTGCCAGCAGCTTAGTCGCCCCTCGGGGGGCTTTCTTT. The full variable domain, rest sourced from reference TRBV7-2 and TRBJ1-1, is GAGVSQSPSNKVTEKGKDVELRCDPISGHTALYWYRQSLGQGLEFLIYFQGNSAPDKSGLPSDRFSAERTGGSVSTLTIQRTQQEDSAVYLCASSLVAPRGAFFGQGTRLTVV.